This TCR beta chain is drawn from a study of human T cells and chemical hapten exposure. Across the whole study: Patients' scalps got diphenylcyclopropenone weekly throughout the approximately 24-week study. Patch testing was performed with 0.01% DPC on the upper back, with reading at 6 days.

Time point defined: patch test 3, about 24 weeks after DPC sensitization. Treatment reported: therapeutic diphenylcyclopropenone sensitization with weekly scalp DPC. TCRdb fed the RACE reads into MiXCR, producing one record per CDR3 protein. This sample has about 190,000 distinct CDR3 sequences; 24% occur once, and the top ten carry 2% to 2.5%. The J segment lost 0 bases and the V segment lost 4 bases, leaving 15 bases of the junction unmatched. The CDR3 consists of 19 residues. Germline CDR1 reads SGHRS; CDR2 reads YFSETQ. The specimen comprised whole blood, sampled in connection with sensitization to the hapten diphenylcyclopropenone (DPC). The sequence was collected from a woman aged 40 to 55 with alopecia areata. Some clones in this sample may be carry-over from other donors' samples. The chain uses TRBV5-1 and TRBJ2-3, with 9 nucleotides matching TRBD2. Written as DNA, the CDR3 is TGCGCCAGCAGCCCGTACATGACTAGCGGCCTCCCTAGCACAGATACGCAGTATTTT. Translating gives CASSPYMTSGLPSTDTQYF.